A selection of T cell receptor beta chains follows, all from one sample in a study of cytomegalovirus exposure and HLA in healthy donors. The repertoire was sequenced with immunoSEQ multiplex PCR; TCRdb's copy has only in-frame clones and lacks some. The data contain 150,000 or so clones, about nine tenths of them seen just once; the ten biggest clones take up less than 3.5%. The sequencing input was PBMCs. These receptors came from a man aged 18 to 35 in good health and CMV-seropositive. Both conserved end residues are part of each CDR3. D genes are given only for firm matches. Clone sizes are given selectively: once, few, many, or a class where the clone is expanded.

CDR3aa	CDR3nt	abundance	v_gene	d_gene	len	j_gene
CASFRAGAGAADTQYF	TGTGCCAGCTTCCGGGCGGGGGCGGGAGCCGCAGATACGCAGTATTTT	NA	TRBV2	NA	16	TRBJ2-3
CASSQGIQGAFF	TGTGCCAGCAGCCAAGGGATACAGGGAGCTTTCTTT	NA	TRBV7-9	NA	12	TRBJ1-1
CASSQVPSTDTDDYGYTF	TGCGCCAGCAGCCAAGTACCCTCGACGGACACCGATGACTATGGCTACACCTTC	NA	TRBV4-1	NA	18	TRBJ1-2
CASSYGRYGNQPQHF	TGTGCCAGCAGTTACGGCAGGTACGGCAATCAGCCCCAGCATTTT	once	TRBV6-5	NA	15	TRBJ1-5
CASSFPGVKETQYF	TGTGCCAGCAGCTTCCCGGGAGTAAAGGAGACCCAGTACTTC	NA	TRBV7-9	NA	14	TRBJ2-5
CASRSPSGVTDTQYF	TGTGCCAGCAGGTCCCCTAGCGGGGTCACAGATACGCAGTATTTT	once	TRBV13	TRBD2	15	TRBJ2-3
CASRRVGGKGYGYTF	TGCGCCAGCCGCAGGGTCGGGGGTAAGGGATATGGCTACACCTTC	NA	TRBV4-1	NA	15	TRBJ1-2
CSVSGGVHFYEQYF	TGCAGCGTTAGCGGGGGGGTACATTTCTACGAGCAGTACTTC	NA	TRBV29-1	TRBD2	14	TRBJ2-7
CASSQRGLAGVETQYF	TGTGCCAGCAGCCAAAGGGGACTAGCGGGGGTTGAGACCCAGTACTTC	NA	TRBV9	TRBD2	16	TRBJ2-5
CASSLGGGQPQHF	TGTGCCAGCAGCCTGGGGGGGGGTCAGCCCCAGCATTTT	NA	TRBV13	NA	13	TRBJ1-5
CASSYNSGTYEQYF	TGTGCCAGCAGTTATAATAGCGGAACCTACGAGCAGTACTTC	NA	TRBV6-5	NA	14	TRBJ2-7
CASSSGGNTIYF	TGTGCCAGCAGCTCCGGGGGAAACACCATATATTTT	NA	TRBV9	NA	12	TRBJ1-3
CASSPPWTSAAFF	TGTGCCAGCAGCCCTCCCTGGACATCTGCCGCTTTCTTT	NA	TRBV6-5	NA	13	TRBJ1-1
CAWSVLREQYF	TGTGCCTGGAGTGTACTCAGGGAGCAGTACTTC	NA	TRBV30	NA	11	TRBJ2-7
CASSSGTSYEQYF	TGTGCCAGCAGTTCCGGGACTAGCTACGAGCAGTACTTC	NA	TRBV28	TRBD2	13	TRBJ2-7
CASSPRGGILGIYNEQFF	TGCGCCAGCAGCCCCCGGGGGGGGATATTAGGGATTTACAATGAGCAGTTCTTC	NA	TRBV4-1	TRBD2	18	TRBJ2-1
CASSLGGLGGYEQYF	TGTGCCAGCAGCTTGGGGGGCTTAGGGGGATACGAGCAGTACTTC	once	TRBV5-6	NA	15	TRBJ2-7
CASSRGGAEGNTIYF	TGTGCCAGCAGCAGGGGAGGGGCTGAGGGAAACACCATATATTTT	NA	TRBV5-4	NA	15	TRBJ1-3
CASSYLRDSVNEQFF	TGTGCCAGCAGTTACCTCCGGGACTCTGTTAATGAGCAGTTCTTC	NA	TRBV6-5	NA	15	TRBJ2-1
CSAPSTDTQYF	TGCAGTGCTCCTAGCACAGATACGCAGTATTTT	NA	TRBV20-1	NA	11	TRBJ2-3
CASSTGRANYGYTF	TGTGCCAGCTCCACCGGGAGAGCTAACTATGGCTACACCTTC	NA	TRBV18	NA	14	TRBJ1-2
CASSLERGGFGNEQFF	TGTGCCAGCAGCTTAGAGCGGGGAGGGTTTGGGAATGAGCAGTTCTTC	NA	TRBV13	TRBD2	16	TRBJ2-1
CASSVATYGQGTYNEQFF	TGTGCCAGCAGCGTAGCTACGTATGGACAGGGGACCTACAATGAGCAGTTCTTC	NA	TRBV9	TRBD1	18	TRBJ2-1
CASRQGASSTDTQYF	TGTGCCAGCAGACAGGGGGCCTCGAGCACAGATACGCAGTATTTT	NA	TRBV7-8	TRBD1	15	TRBJ2-3
CASSVGRGLAGADISGANVLTF	TGTGCCAGCAGCGTAGGAAGAGGACTAGCGGGGGCCGACATCTCTGGGGCCAACGTCCTGACTTTC	NA	TRBV9	TRBD2	22	TRBJ2-6
CASSYSPTPNTEAFF	TGTGCCAGCAGCTACTCTCCGACACCGAACACTGAAGCTTTCTTT	NA	TRBV7-2	NA	15	TRBJ1-1
CASSVTIGTALETQYF	TGTGCCAGCAGCGTTACCATAGGGACTGCCTTGGAGACCCAGTACTTC	NA	TRBV9	NA	16	TRBJ2-5
CASRRSIGREGYTF	TGTGCCAGCAGGCGCAGTATTGGAAGGGAGGGCTACACCTTC	NA	TRBV2	NA	14	TRBJ1-2
CASSLGQAGLSSYTF	TGTGCCAGCAGCTTGGGACAGGCCGGGCTATCCTCCTACACCTTC	NA	TRBV7-2	TRBD1	15	TRBJ1-2
CASSLTGGEEQFF	TGCGCCAGCAGCTTGACCGGGGGTGAGGAGCAGTTCTTC	NA	TRBV5-1	NA	13	TRBJ2-1
CASSESVPGNTIYF	TGTGCCAGCAGTGAATCGGTCCCTGGAAACACCATATATTTT	NA	TRBV6-1	NA	14	TRBJ1-3
CASSPEGRGSYEQYF	TGTGCCAGCTCACCCGAGGGGCGGGGCTCCTACGAGCAGTACTTC	NA	TRBV18	NA	15	TRBJ2-7
CASSQGGTSGGASHNEQFF	TGCGCCAGCAGCCAAGGAGGGACTAGCGGGGGGGCCTCCCACAATGAGCAGTTCTTC	NA	TRBV4-1	TRBD2	19	TRBJ2-1
CASSVGLPSYEQYF	TGTGCCAGCAGCGTTGGACTCCCCTCCTACGAGCAGTACTTC	NA	TRBV9	NA	14	TRBJ2-7
CSVVVGTGELFF	TGCAGCGTTGTAGTCGGCACCGGGGAGCTGTTTTTT	NA	TRBV29-1	NA	12	TRBJ2-2
CASSQASYNEQFF	TGTGCCAGCAGCCAAGCATCCTACAATGAGCAGTTCTTC	NA	TRBV14	NA	13	TRBJ2-1
CASSFAGTGLPEQYF	TGTGCCAGCAGCTTCGCCGGGACAGGGTTGCCGGAGCAGTACTTC	NA	TRBV7-2	TRBD1	15	TRBJ2-7
CASSDPGRGLYEQYF	TGTGCCAGCAGTGACCCGGGCAGGGGGCTGTACGAGCAGTACTTC	NA	TRBV6-6	TRBD1	15	TRBJ2-7
CASSPASIGTSDAFF	TGTGCCAGCTCACCAGCCTCCATTGGGACTAGCGATGCGTTCTTC	NA	TRBV18	TRBD2	15	TRBJ2-1
CASSATSGDVNEQFF	TGTGCCAGCAGCGCGACTAGCGGGGATGTCAATGAGCAGTTCTTC	medium-sized	TRBV6-4	TRBD2	15	TRBJ2-1
CASSLTAGGYNEQFF	TGTGCCAGCAGCTTAACGGCGGGAGGATACAATGAGCAGTTCTTC	NA	TRBV7-3	TRBD2	15	TRBJ2-1
CASRNTGTGRGYTF	TGTGCCAGCAGGAACACCGGGACAGGGAGAGGCTACACCTTC	NA	TRBV6-1	TRBD1	14	TRBJ1-2
CASSRRGQFDQPQHF	TGTGCCAGCAGCCGCAGGGGGCAGTTTGATCAGCCCCAGCATTTT	NA	TRBV7-2	TRBD1	15	TRBJ1-5
CASSFNGGANEQYF	TGTGCCAGCAGCTTCAACGGGGGGGCGAATGAGCAGTACTTC	once	TRBV7-2	TRBD2	14	TRBJ2-7
CASSYSYRGISYEQYF	TGTGCCAGCAGTTACTCGTACAGGGGTATTTCCTACGAGCAGTACTTC	NA	TRBV6-6	TRBD1	16	TRBJ2-7
CASSSTYRGNYGYTF	TGTGCCAGCAGTTCTACCTACCGGGGGAACTATGGCTACACCTTC	few	TRBV6-5	NA	15	TRBJ1-2
CASSSRPQGVVGNEQFF	TGTGCCAGTAGTTCGAGACCCCAGGGTGTCGTAGGGAATGAGCAGTTCTTC	NA	TRBV19	NA	17	TRBJ2-1
CASSLLGVDEQFF	TGTGCCAGCAGCTTATTAGGGGTGGATGAGCAGTTCTTC	few	TRBV7-9	NA	13	TRBJ2-1
CSVGQGVGETQYF	TGCAGCGTTGGACAGGGGGTCGGGGAGACCCAGTACTTC	once	TRBV29-1	TRBD1	13	TRBJ2-5
CASRPTLRVSSYEQYF	TGTGCCAGCAGACCAACCCTGCGGGTGAGCTCCTACGAGCAGTACTTC	NA	TRBV28	NA	16	TRBJ2-7
CASSPLGGVNTGELFF	TGCGCCAGCAGCCCCCTTGGGGGCGTCAACACCGGGGAGCTGTTTTTT	NA	TRBV4-1	NA	16	TRBJ2-2
CASSGIAGGSPLHEQFF	TGTGCCAGCAGCGGGATAGCGGGAGGGTCCCCTTTGCATGAGCAGTTCTTC	NA	TRBV9	TRBD2	17	TRBJ2-1
CASRAGLAGEETQYF	TGTGCCAGCAGGGCCGGACTAGCGGGGGAAGAGACCCAGTACTTC	NA	TRBV13	TRBD2	15	TRBJ2-5
CASSPGQGAYGYTF	TGTGCCAGCAGCCCAGGACAGGGCGCCTATGGCTACACCTTC	NA	TRBV7-3	TRBD1	14	TRBJ1-2
CASSPHGGEGQPQHF	TGTGCCAGCAGTCCACATGGGGGGGAGGGTCAGCCCCAGCATTTT	NA	TRBV7-2	NA	15	TRBJ1-5
CASSLVSWREMAETQYF	TGTGCCAGCAGCTTGGTGAGCTGGCGGGAGATGGCAGAGACCCAGTACTTC	NA	TRBV5-6	TRBD2	17	TRBJ2-5
CASSPRRRGTEAFF	TGTGCCAGCAGCCCCCGAAGAAGGGGCACTGAAGCTTTCTTT	NA	TRBV4-2	NA	14	TRBJ1-1